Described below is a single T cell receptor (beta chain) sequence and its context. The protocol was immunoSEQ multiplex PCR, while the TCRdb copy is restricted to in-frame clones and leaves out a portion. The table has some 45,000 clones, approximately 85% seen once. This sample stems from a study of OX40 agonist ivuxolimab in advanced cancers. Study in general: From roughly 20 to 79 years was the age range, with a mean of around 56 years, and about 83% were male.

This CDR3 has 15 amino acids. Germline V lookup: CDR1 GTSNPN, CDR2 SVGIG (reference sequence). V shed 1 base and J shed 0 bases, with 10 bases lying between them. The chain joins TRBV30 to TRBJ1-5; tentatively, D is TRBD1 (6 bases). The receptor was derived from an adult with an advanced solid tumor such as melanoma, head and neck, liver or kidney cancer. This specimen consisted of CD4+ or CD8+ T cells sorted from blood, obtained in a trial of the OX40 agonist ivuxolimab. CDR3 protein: CAWSGGTLSNQPQHF. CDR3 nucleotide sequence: TGTGCCTGGAGTGGCGGGACACTTAGCAATCAGCCCCAGCATTTT.